The rows below give T cell receptor beta chains drawn from one sample of a study of response to subunit inactivated influenza vaccine. TCRdb re-analysed the RT-PCR reads in MiXCR, keeping a single row per CDR3 protein. Of about 610,000 distinct CDR3 sequences in the sample, approximately 14% were seen once. The specimen comprised PBMCs from blood, sampled 11 to 12 days after vaccination. The receptors were gathered from a man between 50 and 59 years old who received an inactivated influenza vaccine. Each CDR3 is given without its conserved first and last residue.

TRBJ2-7 | TRBV9 | ASSGTGGPFDEQY
TRBJ2-7 | TRBV20-1 | SARGFTSGSYEQY
TRBJ1-2 | TRBV24-1 | ATSDGGQGRYGYT
TRBJ1-5 | TRBV7-2 | ASSLYSRYQPQH
TRBJ1-1 | TRBV20-1 | SARLPGLSNTEAF
TRBJ2-7 | TRBV5-1 | ASSLITGGEQY
TRBJ2-3 | TRBV7-9 | ASSSPGLAGSTDTQY
TRBJ2-7 | TRBV20-1 | SARDQTVYEQY
TRBJ1-1 | TRBV29-1 | SVLDGSSEAF
TRBJ2-5 | TRBV24-1 | ATSEAGLAKETQY
TRBJ1-4 | TRBV25-1 | ASSDRVWEKLF
TRBJ2-1 | TRBV7-8 | ASSVRTSGSSYNEQF
TRBJ2-5 | TRBV4-1 | ASSLNPRTGRETQY
TRBJ2-3 | TRBV11-2 | ASSLGLAGHTDTQY
TRBJ2-3 | TRBV7-2 | ASSLAGGSRGVFNTQY
TRBJ2-7 | TRBV20-1 | SAKTGNPYEQY
TRBJ1-2 | TRBV2 | ASREDKDGYT
TRBJ2-7 | TRBV5-6 | ASSLLGQKPYEQY
TRBJ1-4 | TRBV7-8 | ASSRDREDSTNEKLF
TRBJ2-7 | TRBV27 | ASSFIGQGGFYEQY
TRBJ2-5 | TRBV27 | ASSLGTGTGEETQY
TRBJ2-3 | TRBV5-1 | ASSFTKGTDTQY
TRBJ2-3 | TRBV6-1 | ASSPRNRAPDTQY
TRBJ2-2 | TRBV7-8 | ASSVRVIPGLVLTGELF
TRBJ1-5 | TRBV27 | ASSPGTDGHQPQH
TRBJ1-2 | TRBV4-1 | ASSGRGDQAGDYGYT
TRBJ1-1 | TRBV20-1 | SAEGATPAEAF
TRBJ2-3 | TRBV29-1 | SVEDGTSGTTQY
TRBJ1-5 | TRBV5-1 | ASSLVPISGNQPQH
TRBJ2-1 | TRBV7-2 | ASSPGLAGGLWDEQF
TRBJ2-1 | TRBV20-1 | SAPLPWDEQF
TRBJ1-1 | TRBV5-1 | ASSLEGVGPAF
TRBJ2-3 | TRBV2 | ASTGHTSTDTQY
TRBJ2-1 | TRBV5-1 | ASSLDAGRNEQF
TRBJ2-1 | TRBV11-2 | ASSPRASGGLDEQF
TRBJ2-2 | TRBV5-1 | ASSWLVLGELF
TRBJ1-6 | TRBV3-1 | ASRQGRGANNSPLH
TRBJ2-7 | TRBV4-1 | ASSQVPVYEQY
TRBJ2-3 | TRBV18 | ASSQSSTDTQY
TRBJ2-7 | TRBV29-1 | SVMDSTYEQY
TRBJ2-7 | TRBV12-3/TRBV12-4 | ASSRLAGGHYEQY
TRBJ2-2 | TRBV19 | ASIGTGRVGELF
TRBJ2-7 | TRBV6-1 | ASSPTGGDYEQY